Listed below are T cell receptor beta chains from one sample, sequenced in a study of beta chain features in type 1 diabetes. TCRdb's copy holds only in-frame clones and misses some; the assay was immunoSEQ multiplex PCR. The sample carries about 660,000 clones, roughly an eighth recorded once. The sequencing input was naive CD4+ T cells from blood. These receptors all come from a man aged 18 to 30 with type 1 diabetes. The CDR3 runs from the conserved cysteine through the conserved F or W. Fields, in order: D gene, clone size, V gene, J gene, CDR3 protein, CDR3 DNA. The D gene is left open where the match is weak. Not every row has a clone size; where given, it reads once, few, many or a size class.

D: .
size: few
V: TRBV30
J: TRBJ2-6
CDR3: CAWSERDTLSGANVLTF
DNA: TGTGCCTGGAGCGAACGGGACACCCTCTCTGGGGCCAACGTCCTGACTTTC

D: .
size: few
V: TRBV7-9
J: TRBJ1-1
CDR3: CASRLYTEAFF
DNA: TGTGCCAGCCGGCTATACACTGAAGCTTTCTTT

D: TRBD2
size: .
V: TRBV29-1
J: TRBJ2-3
CDR3: CSVEGGGRTDTQYF
DNA: TGCAGCGTTGAAGGCGGGGGAAGAACAGATACGCAGTATTTT

D: .
size: .
V: TRBV7-9
J: TRBJ1-1
CDR3: CASSLRGRMNTEAFF
DNA: TGTGCCAGCAGCTTACGGGGGAGGATGAACACTGAAGCTTTCTTT

D: TRBD2
size: .
V: TRBV7-2
J: TRBJ2-4
CDR3: CASSLVAGIAKNIQYF
DNA: TGTGCCAGCAGCTTAGTAGCGGGGATAGCCAAAAACATTCAGTACTTC

D: TRBD2
size: .
V: TRBV29-1
J: TRBJ2-7
CDR3: CSVAARWGGTYEQYF
DNA: TGCAGCGTCGCCGCCCGTTGGGGGGGAACCTACGAGCAGTACTTC

D: .
size: few
V: TRBV27
J: TRBJ1-1
CDR3: CASSSRRVNTEAFF
DNA: TGTGCCAGCAGTTCCAGACGGGTGAACACTGAAGCTTTCTTT

D: .
size: .
V: TRBV5-1
J: TRBJ2-7
CDR3: CASSPGGGKSYEQYF
DNA: TGCGCCAGCAGCCCGGGCGGGGGCAAGTCCTACGAGCAGTACTTC

D: .
size: once
V: TRBV9
J: TRBJ1-6
CDR3: CASSVALGAKLHF
DNA: TGTGCCAGCAGCGTAGCGCTCGGGGCTAAACTCCACTTT

D: .
size: .
V: TRBV20-1
J: TRBJ2-7
CDR3: CSAAGLQEQYF
DNA: TGCAGTGCTGCGGGGCTCCAGGAGCAGTACTTC

D: .
size: few
V: TRBV5-4
J: TRBJ2-7
CDR3: CASSSTGYQEQYF
DNA: TGTGCCAGCAGCTCGACGGGGTATCAGGAGCAGTACTTC

D: .
size: .
V: TRBV7-3
J: TRBJ2-5
CDR3: CASSMGWKETQYF
DNA: TGTGCCAGCAGCATGGGGTGGAAAGAGACCCAGTACTTC

D: TRBD2
size: .
V: TRBV10-1
J: TRBJ2-3
CDR3: CASSAVTSGTDTQYF
DNA: TGCGCCAGCAGTGCAGTGACTAGCGGCACAGATACGCAGTATTTT

D: .
size: .
V: TRBV6-1
J: TRBJ2-3
CDR3: CASKALAAPDTQYF
DNA: TGTGCCAGCAAGGCCCTAGCTGCACCAGATACGCAGTATTTT

D: .
size: .
V: TRBV7-2
J: TRBJ1-4
CDR3: CASSLLSELFF
DNA: TGTGCCAGCAGCTTACTCTCGGAACTGTTTTTT